This T cell receptor beta chain originates from a study of OX40 agonist ivuxolimab in advanced cancers. Overall study results and limits: Clonal expansion by week 6 occurred in CD4+ and CD8+ blood T cells (at 0.1 to 3.0 mg/kg). More expanded clones were seen, on average, in CD8+ T cells than in CD4+.

The protocol was immunoSEQ multiplex PCR, while the TCRdb copy is restricted to in-frame clones and leaves out a portion. The data contain around 60,000 clones, 92% of them singletons. Trimming at V came to 2 bases and at J to 3 bases, leaving 12 bases not matched to a gene. CDR1 GTSNPN and CDR2 SVGIG come from the germline V gene (reference sequence). This CDR3 spans 17 amino acids. The sample holds one count of this clone. As yet, its antigen is unknown. Sample: CD4+ or CD8+ T cells sorted from blood, taken in a trial of the OX40 agonist ivuxolimab. This TCR came from an adult with an advanced solid tumor such as melanoma, head and neck, liver or kidney cancer. This chain connects TRBV30 to TRBJ1-5, with TRBD1 identical over 8 bases. The CDR3 nucleotides are TGTGCCTGGAGTCGAGAGGACAGGGAGTCATCCAATCAGCCCCAGCATTTT. Its protein is CAWSREDRESSNQPQHF.